This entry concerns a single T cell receptor (beta chain). The antigen remains unidentified. This sample is part of a study of beta chain features in type 1 diabetes. Overall study findings and caveats: TCRB CDR3 length was moderately but significantly reduced in all four CD4+ subsets of Type 1 diabetes patients. Lower insertion and higher deletion counts appeared at VDJ junctions in type 1 diabetes patients.

Germline lookup yields CDR1 SQVTM and CDR2 ANQGSEA. V was cut by 0 bases and J by 2 bases, with 13 bases left in between. The CDR3 is 15 residues long. Every bit of the isolated RNA underwent reverse transcription, so sequencing read expressed TCRB transcripts. This table comes from immunoSEQ multiplex PCR, and its TCRdb copy is limited to in-frame clones, with some not included. Among roughly 150,000 clones, around 9% were seen once, and the ten largest hold roughly 0.7%. The sample consisted of central memory CD4+ T cells from blood. The chain links TRBV29-1 to TRBJ2-5; the D gene is possibly TRBD1 (5 bases). This TCR was recovered from a woman aged 30 to 39 with type 1 diabetes. The CDR3 here is CSVEDLSREQETQYF. DNA of the CDR3: TGCAGCGTTGAAGATCTGAGCAGGGAACAAGAGACCCAGTACTTC.